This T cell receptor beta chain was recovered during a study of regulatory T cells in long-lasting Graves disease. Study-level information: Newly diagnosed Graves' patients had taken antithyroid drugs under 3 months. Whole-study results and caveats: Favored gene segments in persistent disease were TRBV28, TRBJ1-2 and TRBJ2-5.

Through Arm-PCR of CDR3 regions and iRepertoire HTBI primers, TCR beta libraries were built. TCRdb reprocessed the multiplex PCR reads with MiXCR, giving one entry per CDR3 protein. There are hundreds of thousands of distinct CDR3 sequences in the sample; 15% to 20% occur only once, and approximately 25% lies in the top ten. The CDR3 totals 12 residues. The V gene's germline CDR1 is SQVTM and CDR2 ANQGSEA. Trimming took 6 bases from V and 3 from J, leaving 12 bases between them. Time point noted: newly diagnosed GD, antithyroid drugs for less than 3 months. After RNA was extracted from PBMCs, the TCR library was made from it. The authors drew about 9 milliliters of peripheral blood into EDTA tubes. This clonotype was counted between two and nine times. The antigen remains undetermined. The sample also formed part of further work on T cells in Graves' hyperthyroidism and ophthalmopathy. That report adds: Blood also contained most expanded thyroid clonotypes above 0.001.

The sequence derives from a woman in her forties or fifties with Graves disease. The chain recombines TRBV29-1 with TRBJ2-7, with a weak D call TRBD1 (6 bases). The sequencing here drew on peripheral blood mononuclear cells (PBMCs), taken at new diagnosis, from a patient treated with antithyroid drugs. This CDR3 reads CSVEKDSYEQYF. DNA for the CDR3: TGCAGCGTCGAGAAGGACAGCTACGAGCAGTACTTC.